A single sample gave rise to the 6 T cell receptor beta chains below, sequenced in a study of human T cells and chemical hapten exposure. A single record per CDR3 protein comes from TCRdb applying MiXCR to the RACE reads. The sample contains tens of thousands of distinct CDR3 sequences, roughly 15% of which appear only once. Specified time point: pre-sensitization, week 0. Treatment indicated: therapeutic diphenylcyclopropenone sensitization with weekly scalp DPC. The starting material was whole blood, obtained in connection with sensitization to the hapten diphenylcyclopropenone (DPC). These receptors were taken from a woman aged 50 to 60 with alopecia areata. Some clones in this sample may be carry-over from other donors' samples.

This clonotype was recorded many times. The genes are TRBV6-1 and TRBJ1-1; D is undetermined. Germline assignment: CDR1 MNHNS and CDR2 SASEGT. CDR3 size: 13 residues. V was pared by 8 bases and J by 1 base, with 11 bases between. The CDR3 bases are TGTGCCAGCGGGAGCAGCCGGAACACTGAAGCTTTCTTT. As protein: CASGSSRNTEAFF.

This clonotype showed up many times. V usage is TRBV30 and J usage is TRBJ1-3; D gene unclear. With 2 bases removed from V and 2 bases from J, the gap between germline ends came to 7 bases. The CDR3 is made up of 13 amino acids. Germline CDR1 reads GTSNPN; CDR2 reads SVGIG (reference sequence). The CDR3 is CAWSLGTGNTIYF. The CDR3 bases are TGTGCCTGGAGTTTAGGTACTGGAAACACCATATATTTT.

This chain's CDR3 is CASSLTGRNTQYF. CDR3 nucleotide sequence: TGTGCCAGCAGTTTGACAGGTAGAAATACGCAGTATTTT. This chain uses TRBV28 with TRBJ2-3, with D possibly being TRBD1 (6 bases). The germline V gene encodes CDR1 MDHEN and CDR2 SYDVKM. This CDR3 has 13 residues. With 3 bases removed from V and 7 bases from J, the gap between germline ends came to 11 bases.

This clonotype has at least ten counts. The chain carries TRBV6-1 and TRBJ1-1; 7 bases match TRBD1. This CDR3 comprises 13 residues. CDR1 is MNHNS, CDR2 SASEGT, per germline. With 4 bases clipped from V and 6 bases from J, the junction kept 5 bases outside the gene matches. The CDR3 reads CASSAVQGPEAFF. For the CDR3, the DNA is TGTGCCAGCAGTGCCGTACAGGGGCCTGAAGCTTTCTTT.

In this sample, this clonotype turned up a few times. This sequence joins TRBV5-1 and TRBJ2-2; 7 positions agree with TRBD2. After removal of 2 bases from V and 5 bases from J, the junction contained 9 bases not matched to a gene. CDR1 SGHRS and CDR2 YFSETQ come from the germline V gene. This CDR3 is 16 amino acids long. The CDR3 loop reads CASSLGGSRRTGELFF. The CDR3 nucleotides are TGCGCCAGCAGCTTAGGCGGGAGTAGGCGAACCGGGGAGCTGTTTTTT.

The chain joins TRBV19 to TRBJ2-3; D could derive from TRBD1 or TRBD2 (5 bases each). V lost 2 bases and J lost 1, with 13 bases in between. Germline CDR1 and CDR2: LNHDA and SQIVND (reference sequence). The CDR3 contains 16 residues. The CDR3 region has the DNA TGTGCCAGTAGTATACCCCGGGACCGACGCACAGATACGCAGTATTTT. Protein sequence: CASSIPRDRRTDTQYF.